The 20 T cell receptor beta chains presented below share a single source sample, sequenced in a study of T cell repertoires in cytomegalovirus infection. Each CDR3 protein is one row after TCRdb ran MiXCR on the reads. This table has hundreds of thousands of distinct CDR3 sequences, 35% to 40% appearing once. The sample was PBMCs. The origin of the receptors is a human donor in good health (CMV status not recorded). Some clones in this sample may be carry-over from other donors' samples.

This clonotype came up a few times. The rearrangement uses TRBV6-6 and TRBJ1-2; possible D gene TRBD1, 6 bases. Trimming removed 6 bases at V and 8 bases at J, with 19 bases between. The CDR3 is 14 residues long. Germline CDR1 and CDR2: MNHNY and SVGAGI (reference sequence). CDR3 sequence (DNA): TGTGCCAGCAGCAGAACCGGGGACACTAGAGGCTACACCTTC. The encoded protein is CASSRTGDTRGYTF.

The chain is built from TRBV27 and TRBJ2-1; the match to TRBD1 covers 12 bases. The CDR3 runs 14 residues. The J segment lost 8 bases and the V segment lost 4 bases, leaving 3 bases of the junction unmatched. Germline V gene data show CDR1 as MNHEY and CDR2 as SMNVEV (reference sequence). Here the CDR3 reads CASSWDRGRHEQFF. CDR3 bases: TGTGCCAGCAGTTGGGACAGGGGGCGGCATGAGCAGTTCTTC.

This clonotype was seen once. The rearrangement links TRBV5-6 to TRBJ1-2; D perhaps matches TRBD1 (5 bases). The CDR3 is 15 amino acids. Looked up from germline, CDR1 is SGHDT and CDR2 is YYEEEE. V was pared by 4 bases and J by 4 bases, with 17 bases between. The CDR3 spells CASSPWGLMSYGYTF. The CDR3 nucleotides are TGTGCCAGCAGCCCCTGGGGCTTGATGAGCTATGGCTACACCTTC.

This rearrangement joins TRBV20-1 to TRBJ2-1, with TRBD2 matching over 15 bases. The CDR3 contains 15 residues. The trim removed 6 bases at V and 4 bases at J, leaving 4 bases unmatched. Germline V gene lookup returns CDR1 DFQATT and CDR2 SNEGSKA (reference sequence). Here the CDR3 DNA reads TGCAGTGCCGCCGGACTAGCGGGGGGGTACAATGAGCAGTTCTTC. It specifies CSAAGLAGGYNEQFF.

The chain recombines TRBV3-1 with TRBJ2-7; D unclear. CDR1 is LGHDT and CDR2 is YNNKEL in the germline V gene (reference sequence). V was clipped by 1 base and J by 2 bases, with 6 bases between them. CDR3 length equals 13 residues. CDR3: CASSQGMTYEQYF. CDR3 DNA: TGTGCCAGCAGCCAAGGAATGACCTACGAGCAGTACTTC.

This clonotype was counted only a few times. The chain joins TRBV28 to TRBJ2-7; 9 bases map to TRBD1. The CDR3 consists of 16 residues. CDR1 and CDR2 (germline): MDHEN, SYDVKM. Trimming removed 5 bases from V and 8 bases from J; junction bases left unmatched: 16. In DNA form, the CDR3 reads TGTGCCAGCAGTGGTGGCCTGGGACAGGGACTCGAGCAGCAGTACTTC. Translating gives CASSGGLGQGLEQQYF.

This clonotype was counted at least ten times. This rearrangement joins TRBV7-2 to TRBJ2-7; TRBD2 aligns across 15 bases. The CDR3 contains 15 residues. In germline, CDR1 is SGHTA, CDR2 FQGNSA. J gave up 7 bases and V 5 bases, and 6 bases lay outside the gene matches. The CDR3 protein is CASSPGLAGGREQYF. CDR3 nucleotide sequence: TGTGCCAGCAGCCCAGGACTAGCGGGAGGGAGGGAGCAGTACTTC.

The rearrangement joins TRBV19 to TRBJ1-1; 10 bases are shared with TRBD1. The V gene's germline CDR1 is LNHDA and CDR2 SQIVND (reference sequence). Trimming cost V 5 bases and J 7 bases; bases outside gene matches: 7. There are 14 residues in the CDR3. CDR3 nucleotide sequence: TGTGCCAGTAGTGGAGGACAGGGGGTTGGTGAAGCTTTCTTT. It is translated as CASSGGQGVGEAFF.

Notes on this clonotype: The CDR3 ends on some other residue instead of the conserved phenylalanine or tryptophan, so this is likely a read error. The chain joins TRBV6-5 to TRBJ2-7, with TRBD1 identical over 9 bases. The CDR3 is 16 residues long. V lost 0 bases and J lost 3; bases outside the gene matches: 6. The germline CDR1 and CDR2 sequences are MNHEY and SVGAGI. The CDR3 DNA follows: TGTGCCAGCAGTTACTCCAGGACAGGGGCCCTCTACGAGCAGTACTTA. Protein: CASSYSRTGALYEQYL.

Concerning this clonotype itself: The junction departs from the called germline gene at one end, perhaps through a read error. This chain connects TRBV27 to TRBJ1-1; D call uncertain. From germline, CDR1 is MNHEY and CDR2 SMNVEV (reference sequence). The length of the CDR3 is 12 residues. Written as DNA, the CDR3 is TGTACCAGCAGTTTCTTGGCAGGCCCGGCCTACTTT. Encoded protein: CTSSFLAGPAYF.

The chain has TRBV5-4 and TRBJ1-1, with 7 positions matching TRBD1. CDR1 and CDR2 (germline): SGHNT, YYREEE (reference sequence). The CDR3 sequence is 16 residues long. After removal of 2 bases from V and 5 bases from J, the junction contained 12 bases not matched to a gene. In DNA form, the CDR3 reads TGTGCCAGCAGCTTACAGACAGGGAAATATGGAACTGAAGCTTTCTTT. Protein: CASSLQTGKYGTEAFF.

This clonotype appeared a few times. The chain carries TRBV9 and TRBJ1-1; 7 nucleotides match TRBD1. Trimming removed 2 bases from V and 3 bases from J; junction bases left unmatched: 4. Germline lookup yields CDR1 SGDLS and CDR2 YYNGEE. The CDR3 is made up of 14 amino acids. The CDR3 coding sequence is TGTGCCAGCAGCGTGGAAACAGGGGACACTGAAGCTTTCTTT. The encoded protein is CASSVETGDTEAFF.

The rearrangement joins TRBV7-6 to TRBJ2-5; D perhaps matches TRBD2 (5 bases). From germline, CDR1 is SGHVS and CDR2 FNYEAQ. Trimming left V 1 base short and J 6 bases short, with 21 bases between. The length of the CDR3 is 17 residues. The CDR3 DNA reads TGTGCCAGCAGCTTAGGGCCTAGTGGGAGTGCCTTGAAGACCCAGTACTTC. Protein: CASSLGPSGSALKTQYF.

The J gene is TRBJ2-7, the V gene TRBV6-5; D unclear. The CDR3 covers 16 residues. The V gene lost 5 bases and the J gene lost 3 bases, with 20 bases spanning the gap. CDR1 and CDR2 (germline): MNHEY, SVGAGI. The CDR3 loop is CASSPYASAINYEQYF. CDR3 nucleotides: TGTGCCAGCAGTCCGTATGCCAGTGCCATCAACTACGAGCAGTACTTC.

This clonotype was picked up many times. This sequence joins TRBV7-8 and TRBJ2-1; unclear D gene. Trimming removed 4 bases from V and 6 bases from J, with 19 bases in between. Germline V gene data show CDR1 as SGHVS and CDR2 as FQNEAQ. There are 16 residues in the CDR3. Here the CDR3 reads CASSSLDPRPSNEQFF. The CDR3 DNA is TGTGCCAGCAGCTCCCTTGACCCTCGGCCCTCCAATGAGCAGTTCTTC.

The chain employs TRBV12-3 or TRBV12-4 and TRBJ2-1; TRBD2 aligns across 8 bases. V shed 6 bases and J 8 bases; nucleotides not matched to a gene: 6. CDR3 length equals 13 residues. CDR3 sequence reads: CASSETSAHEQFF. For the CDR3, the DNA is TGTGCCAGCAGCGAGACTAGCGCGCATGAGCAGTTCTTC.

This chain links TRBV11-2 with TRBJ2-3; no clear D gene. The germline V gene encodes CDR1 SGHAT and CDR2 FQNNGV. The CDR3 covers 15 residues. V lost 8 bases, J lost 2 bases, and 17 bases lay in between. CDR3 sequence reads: CASSQGSRLTDTQYF. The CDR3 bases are TGTGCCAGCTCTCAAGGGTCCCGACTCACAGATACGCAGTATTTT. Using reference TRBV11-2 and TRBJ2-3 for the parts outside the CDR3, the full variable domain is EAGVAQSPRYKIIEKRQSVAFWCNPISGHATLYWYQQILGQGPKLLIQFQNNGVVDDSQLPKDRFSAERLKGVDSTLKIQPAKLEDSAVYLCASSQGSRLTDTQYFGPGTRLTVL.

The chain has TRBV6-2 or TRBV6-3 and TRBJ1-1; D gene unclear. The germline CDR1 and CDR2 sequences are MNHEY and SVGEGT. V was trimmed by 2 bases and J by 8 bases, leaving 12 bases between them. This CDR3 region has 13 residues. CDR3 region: CASSYRMVGEAFF. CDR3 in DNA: TGTGCCAGCAGTTACCGGATGGTGGGGGAAGCTTTCTTT.

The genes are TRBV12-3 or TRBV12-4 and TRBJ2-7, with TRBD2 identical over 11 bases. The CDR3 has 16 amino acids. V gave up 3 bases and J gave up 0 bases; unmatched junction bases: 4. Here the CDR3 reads CASSFVAGGSSYEQYF. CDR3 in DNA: TGTGCCAGCAGTTTTGTAGCGGGGGGGAGCTCCTACGAGCAGTACTTC.

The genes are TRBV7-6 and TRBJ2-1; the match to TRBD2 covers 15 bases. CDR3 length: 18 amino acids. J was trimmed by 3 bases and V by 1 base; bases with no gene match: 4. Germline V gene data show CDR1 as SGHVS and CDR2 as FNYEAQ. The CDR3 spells CASSLVPGLAGGYNEQFF. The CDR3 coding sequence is TGTGCCAGCAGCTTAGTCCCGGGACTAGCGGGGGGCTACAATGAGCAGTTCTTC.